These 14 T cell receptor beta chains originate from one sample sequenced in a study of Ad26.COV2.S vaccination and SARS-CoV-2 variants. Profiled with immunoSEQ multiplex PCR; TCRdb holds only in-frame clones, not every one. The table records 40,000 to 55,000 clones, around 83% of them present only once. Sequences were derived from peripheral blood, sampled after recovery from COVID-19. These receptors all stem from a human donor who had recovered from COVID-19.

The chain is built from TRBV2 and TRBJ2-7; 12 bases align to TRBD2. Per germline, CDR1 SNHLY and CDR2 FYNNEI. V was clipped by 5 bases and J by 4 bases; unmatched bases: 3. This CDR3 has 14 amino acids. The CDR3 region has the DNA TGTGCCAGCAGTCGGCTAGCGGGAGGGTACGAGCAGTACTTC. Translated: CASSRLAGGYEQYF.

This chain connects TRBV5-8 to TRBJ1-1; D remains unclear. The CDR3 runs to 14 residues. The V and J ends lost 5 bases and 3 bases respectively, with 14 bases between them. Germline values: CDR1 SGHTS, CDR2 YDEGEE. This CDR3 reads CASRSGSADTEAFF. CDR3 sequence (DNA): TGTGCCAGCAGATCTGGAAGCGCCGACACTGAAGCTTTCTTT.

The CDR3 sequence: CASSERGTITGELFF. The DNA for the CDR3 is TGTGCCAGCAGTGAACGGGGGACGATCACCGGGGAGCTGTTTTTT. The gene calls are TRBV2 and TRBJ2-2; D may be TRBD2 (6 bases). This CDR3 spans 15 amino acids. The germline V gene encodes CDR1 SNHLY and CDR2 FYNNEI. Trimming shortened V by 2 bases and J by 4 bases, and 11 bases separated the two germline ends. Full variable domain (rest looked up from reference TRBV2 and TRBJ2-2): EPEVTQTPSHQVTQMGQEVILRCVPISNHLYFYWYRQILGQKVEFLVSFYNNEISEKSEIFDDQFSVERPDGSNFTLKIRSTKLEDSAMYFCASSERGTITGELFFGEGSRLTVL.

This sequence joins TRBV28 and TRBJ2-1, with D possibly being TRBD1 or TRBD2 (5 bases each). Germline-derived CDR1 and CDR2 are MDHEN and SYDVKM. This CDR3 contains 13 residues. V was trimmed by 6 bases and J by 4 bases, leaving 10 bases between them. CDR3 protein: CASRGVWYNEQFF. CDR3 bases: TGTGCCAGCAGGGGGGTGTGGTACAATGAGCAGTTCTTC.

This clone was seen just once. The chain recombines TRBV15 with TRBJ1-2; D not resolved. There are 14 residues in the CDR3. CDR1 LNHNV and CDR2 YYDKDF come from the germline V gene (reference sequence). Trimming removed 5 bases from V and 7 bases from J, with 17 bases in between. The CDR3 sequence is CATSVTDRRGGYTF. DNA for the CDR3: TGTGCCACCAGCGTAACAGACCGTCGAGGTGGCTACACCTTC.

The rearrangement links TRBV4-1 to TRBJ2-1; D ambiguous. Trimming left V 0 bases short and J 7 bases short, with 16 bases between. The CDR3 is made up of 16 amino acids. The germline V gene encodes CDR1 MGHRA and CDR2 YSYEKL. The CDR3 DNA reads as TGCGCCAGCAGCCAAGAAGGCTCGGCAGATATTAATGAGCAGTTCTTC. This translates into CASSQEGSADINEQFF.

V gene TRBV7-6 combines with J gene TRBJ2-1; 11 nucleotides align to TRBD2. The germline V gene has CDR1 SGHVS and CDR2 FNYEAQ. CDR3 size: 16 residues. Germline trimming cut 5 bases from V and 7 bases from J; bases unmatched to any gene: 10. As DNA, the CDR3 is TGTGCCAGCAGCCTTTCGACTAGCGGGAAGTTAAATGAGCAGTTCTTC. Translated: CASSLSTSGKLNEQFF.

The chain carries TRBV2 and TRBJ1-6; D unresolved. From germline, CDR1 is SNHLY and CDR2 FYNNEI. The V end lost 2 bases, the J end lost 7 bases, and 6 bases lay between the germline ends. The CDR3 runs 13 residues. This CDR3 is CASSETRNSPLHF. The CDR3 DNA follows: TGTGCCAGCAGTGAAACCCGCAATTCACCCCTCCACTTT.

The chain has TRBV14 and TRBJ1-2; 8 bases map to TRBD1. The CDR3 spans 13 residues. Germline loops: CDR1 SGHDN, CDR2 FVKESK. Trimming removed 6 bases from V and 4 bases from J; junction bases left unmatched: 4. The CDR3 nucleotides read TGTGCCAGCAGACCTGACAGGGGCTATGGCTACACCTTC. It is translated as CASRPDRGYGYTF.

The J gene is TRBJ2-5, the V gene TRBV24-1, with 7 bases aligning to TRBD1. Germline V lookup: CDR1 KGHDR, CDR2 SFDVKD. V dropped 1 base and J dropped 5; count of bases not matched to a gene: 6. This CDR3 region has 15 residues. CDR3 in amino acids: CATSDLRQGLETQYF. The CDR3 nucleotides are TGTGCCACCAGTGATTTAAGACAGGGCTTGGAGACCCAGTACTTC.

The rearrangement links TRBV18 to TRBJ1-2; TRBD1 agrees at 9 bases. J gave up 7 bases and V 3 bases, and 6 bases lay outside the gene matches. CDR3 length: 14 amino acids. Germline V CDR1 and CDR2: KGHSH, LQKENI. The DNA for the CDR3 is TGTGCCAGCTCACCCACAGGGGGCGTTACTGGCTACACCTTC. This translates into CASSPTGGVTGYTF. The whole variable domain, filled in from reference TRBV18 and TRBJ1-2, reads NAGVMQNPRHLVRRRGQEARLRCSPMKGHSHVYWYRQLPEEGLKFMVYLQKENIIDESGMPKERFSAEFPKEGPSILRIQQVVRGDSAAYFCASSPTGGVTGYTFGSGTRLTVV.

DNA of the CDR3: TGTGCCAGTAGTATGGGTTACGAGCAGTACTTC. Its protein product is CASSMGYEQYF. This sequence joins TRBV19 and TRBJ2-7; the D is unclear. V lost 3 bases to trimming and J lost 4 bases, with 4 bases between them. From germline, CDR1 is LNHDA and CDR2 SQIVND (reference sequence). This CDR3 spans 11 amino acids.

The chain has TRBV18 and TRBJ2-1; no clear D. V lost 3 bases and J 5 bases, leaving 14 bases between the germline ends. The V gene's germline CDR1 is KGHSH and CDR2 LQKENI. This CDR3 has 15 amino acids. In DNA form, the CDR3 reads TGTGCCAGCTCACCGTTACTTTCACGGGACAATGAGCAGTTCTTC. It is translated as CASSPLLSRDNEQFF.

This rearrangement joins TRBV18 to TRBJ2-7; D might be TRBD1 (5 bases). CDR1 and CDR2 from the germline V gene are KGHSH and LQKENI. The V end lost 2 bases, the J end lost 0 bases, and 11 bases lay between the germline ends. This CDR3 spans 15 amino acids. The CDR3 loop reads CASSPSSDTSYEQYF. The CDR3 bases are TGTGCCAGCTCACCATCCTCGGACACCTCCTACGAGCAGTACTTC.